The TCR beta chain under discussion was sequenced for a study of blood T cell repertoires in COVID-19 (dated by TCRdb to about 2020). Regarding the research as a whole: Collaborator samples came from the United States, Italy and Spain and covered acute and convalescent phases of COVID-19. Where available, HLA class I and class II types were obtained from metadata supplied by the sample provider rather than from assay-based typing. The repertoires were made available in a free public database intended to serve as a resource for research on the immune response to SARS-CoV-2. The material from the prospective study consisted of cDNA or gDNA derived from T cells, B-cell-depleted T cells, or PBMCs. The samples were drawn from two sources: the first 160 participants of the ongoing ImmuneRACE study, and over 950 subjects contributed by 6 global collaborators. The sample metadata nearly always contained a de-identified subject ID, COVID-19 status, age in years and sex. The dataset comprised deeply sampled blood TCRbeta repertoires from subjects exposed to, actively infected with, or recovered from COVID-19.

In Seattle, one collaborating source enrolled patients while the infection was active and tracked those patients longitudinally over the course of disease. Collaborating institutions collected whole blood in K2EDTA tubes following their own protocols. Collaborator samples were shipped for TCRbeta analysis as frozen whole blood, isolated PBMCs, or DNA extracted from either sample type. V has 1 base trimmed and J has 5 bases trimmed; junction bases matching no gene number 13. Counted from cysteine to phenylalanine, this CDR3 has 17 amino acids. CDR3 DNA only is kept here, 51 bases in frame from base 1. Via the germline V gene, CDR1 is LGHNA and CDR2 YNFKEQ. TCRbeta CDR3 regions were amplified from genomic DNA using the immunoSEQ Assay, a bias-controlled multiplex PCR. The original methods were these. Nucleated cell counts per sample were estimated from amplification of reference gene primers within the assay. To quantify the absolute abundance of each unique TCRbeta CDR3 rearrangement, sequence reads were collapsed and filtered. For each sample, productive Simpson clonality was calculated by taking the square root of Simpson's diversity index across productive rearrangements. TCRdb obtained this table from immuneACCESS and retained in-frame rearrangements with V and J assigned. These tables miss some clones; where compared with another copy, unresolved V genes account for less than half of the shortfall, and the remainder is unexplained. For V, J and clone size, that table is used; D and trimming come from the DNA. The sample contains fewer than 700,000 clones, approximately 91% of them found a single time. The leading ten clones occupy under 8.5% of the sample.

On this clone: The clone's antigen remains unknown. Base qualities are missing; no much larger clone stands one base away.

What the research found in general, with its limitations: How much clinical and demographic metadata was included differed by source and by participant, and the metadata was provided uncurated.

The sequencing sample was made of peripheral blood. The chain links TRBV4-2 with TRBJ1-2; 7 bases in the middle match TRBD1. This clonotype originated in a woman in her forties or fifties with COVID-19, enrolled during active disease. The DNA sequence is given as TGTGCCAGCAGCCAAGGCCTGTTCATAGGGGGCCAATATGGCTACACCTTC. This encodes CASSQGLFIGGQYGYTF.